This TCR beta chain was captured by sequencing in a study of blood T cell repertoires in COVID-19. Study overall: Acute and convalescent COVID-19 samples came from the United States, Italy and Spain.

Libraries were prepared by immunoSEQ multiplex PCR; TCRdb keeps only in-frame clonotypes and omits some of them. The sample contains about 140,000 clones, about 82% of which appear only once. Sequenced material: peripheral blood. The receptor was isolated from a woman between 55 and 75 years old with acute or convalescent COVID-19.

The CDR3 loop is CASSQGEYNTEAFF. CDR3 sequence (DNA): TGCGCCAGCAGCCAAGGAGAGTACAACACTGAAGCTTTCTTT. The chain uses TRBV4-3 and TRBJ1-1; D gene uncertain. Germline loops: CDR1 LGHNA, CDR2 YSLEER. Trimming removed 1 base from V and 2 bases from J, with 8 bases in between. CDR3 length equals 14 residues.